Listed below are T cell receptor beta chains from one sample, sequenced in a study of T cell repertoires in cytomegalovirus infection. TCRdb redid the calling of the reads with MiXCR, one entry per CDR3 protein. The sample has roughly 320,000 distinct CDR3 sequences, roughly 9.3% seen once. The sequenced sample consisted of PBMCs. Receptors were obtained from a human donor in good health (CMV status not recorded). Some clones in this sample may be carry-over from other donors' samples. CDR3s include the opening cysteine and the closing phenylalanine or tryptophan. Fields, in order: V gene, D gene, J gene, clone size, CDR3 DNA, CDR3 protein. The D gene is left open where the match is weak. Expanded clones are given a class, and other clones once, few, many or no size at all.

V: TRBV29-1; D: .; J: TRBJ2-5; size: few; DNA: TGCAGCGGCAGGGCCTCTTCCCAAGAGACCCAGTACTTC; CDR3: CSGRASSQETQYF
V: TRBV7-2; D: .; J: TRBJ1-1; size: many; DNA: TGTGCCAGCAGGCGGACAGCGAACACTGAAGCTTTCTTT; CDR3: CASRRTANTEAFF
V: TRBV9; D: .; J: TRBJ2-5; size: .; DNA: TGTGCCAGCAGCGTCGGTGTCGAGGCAGGTCAGACCCAGTACTTC; CDR3: CASSVGVEAGQTQYF
V: TRBV7-3; D: .; J: TRBJ2-2; size: many; DNA: TGTGCCAGCAGCTCTCCGGGGACCGGGGAGCTGTTTTTT; CDR3: CASSSPGTGELFF
V: TRBV7-9; D: .; J: TRBJ2-1; size: .; DNA: TGTGCCAGCAGGGCGGGGACCACCTACAATGAGCAGTTCTTC; CDR3: CASRAGTTYNEQFF
V: TRBV25-1; D: .; J: TRBJ2-1; size: .; DNA: TGTGCCAGCAGTAGAGAGGCCAGAGGTAATGAGCAGTTCTTC; CDR3: CASSREARGNEQFF
V: TRBV20-1; D: .; J: TRBJ2-3; size: many; DNA: TGCAGTGCTAGAGATCCCCTAGGCACAGATACGCAGTATTTT; CDR3: CSARDPLGTDTQYF
V: TRBV4-1; D: .; J: TRBJ2-5; size: many; DNA: TGCGCCAGCAGCCAACTTTTGACAGGGAAGGAGGTGGGGGGCCCAGAGACCCAGTACTTC; CDR3: CASSQLLTGKEVGGPETQYF
V: TRBV5-5; D: .; J: TRBJ2-2; size: many; DNA: TGTGCCAGCAGCTTGGGGACAGTCCCCGGGGAGCTGTTTTTT; CDR3: CASSLGTVPGELFF
V: TRBV7-8; D: .; J: TRBJ2-3; size: many; DNA: TGTGCCAGCAGTTTAGGGTTTAGGGATACTAGCACAGATACGCAGTATTTT; CDR3: CASSLGFRDTSTDTQYF
V: TRBV19; D: .; J: TRBJ2-1; size: many; DNA: TGTGCCAGCTTGGACAGAATTGGCGGTGAGCAGTTCTTC; CDR3: CASLDRIGGEQFF
V: TRBV20-1; D: .; J: TRBJ2-7; size: .; DNA: TGCAGTGCCGACTCGTCTACGGGACGGAGCTACGAGCAGTACTTC; CDR3: CSADSSTGRSYEQYF
V: TRBV2; D: .; J: TRBJ2-5; size: .; DNA: TGTGCCAGCAACGTGTACCAAGAGACCCAGTACTTC; CDR3: CASNVYQETQYF
V: TRBV6-2/TRBV6-3; D: .; J: TRBJ1-6; size: few; DNA: TGTGCCAGCAACCACAAGACATATAATTCACCCCTCCACTTT; CDR3: CASNHKTYNSPLHF
V: TRBV29-1; D: .; J: TRBJ2-5; size: few; DNA: TGCAGCGTTGAATCGAAGGGTTTTGAGACCCAGTACTTC; CDR3: CSVESKGFETQYF
V: TRBV20-1; D: TRBD2; J: TRBJ2-3; size: many; DNA: TGCAGTGCTAGTTCAGCGGGGGGTGAAGATACGCAGTATTTT; CDR3: CSASSAGGEDTQYF
V: TRBV6-2/TRBV6-3; D: .; J: TRBJ2-5; size: .; DNA: TGTGCCAGCAGTCACGTCAGGGACGGGACCCAGTACTTC; CDR3: CASSHVRDGTQYF
V: TRBV7-2; D: .; J: TRBJ2-3; size: many; DNA: TGTGCCAGCAGCTTGTATGGTCGATCGGCTAGTTATTTGGATACGCAGTATTTT; CDR3: CASSLYGRSASYLDTQYF
V: TRBV12-3/TRBV12-4; D: .; J: TRBJ2-2; size: many; DNA: TGTGCCAGCAGCCCTGACAGCGCGAACACCGGGGAGCTGTTTTTT; CDR3: CASSPDSANTGELFF
V: TRBV7-9; D: .; J: TRBJ1-1; size: few; DNA: TGTGCCAGCAGCTTAGTTGGTGGGTTCGGTGAAGCTTTCTTT; CDR3: CASSLVGGFGEAFF
V: TRBV7-6; D: .; J: TRBJ2-1; size: many; DNA: TGTGCCAGCAGCACCCTGGCGGGGAGCTCCTACAATGAGCAGTTCTTC; CDR3: CASSTLAGSSYNEQFF
V: TRBV20-1; D: TRBD1; J: TRBJ1-4; size: few; DNA: TGCAGTGCTATGTACCGGGACAGGGGTGATGAAAAACTGTTTTTT; CDR3: CSAMYRDRGDEKLFF
V: TRBV7-2; D: TRBD1; J: TRBJ2-1; size: many; DNA: TGTGCCAGCAGCTTAGGGGACAGGCCCTACAATGAGCAGTTCTTC; CDR3: CASSLGDRPYNEQFF
V: TRBV20-1; D: .; J: TRBJ2-3; size: .; DNA: TGCAGTGCTGGGACCTTTAACACAGATACGCAGTATTTT; CDR3: CSAGTFNTDTQYF